This record concerns one T cell receptor (beta chain) sequence. The source of the sample is a study of blood T cell repertoires in COVID-19. Study details: Samples came from the United States, Italy and Spain, spanning acute and convalescent COVID-19.

Data came from immunoSEQ multiplex PCR; TCRdb stores just in-frame clones and leaves some out. Among 150,000 to 200,000 clones, approximately 85% were seen once, and the ten largest hold 7.5% to 10%. The study drew participants aged about 18 to 89 years from around 24 US areas. Participants' reported clinical history set cohort assignment. Recovered participants had two consecutive negative NP/OP PCR tests, healthcare professional clearance, or symptom resolution. Germline CDR1 MNHNS, CDR2 SASEGT. V lost 2 bases and J lost 6, with 20 bases in between. The CDR3 totals 16 residues. The V gene is TRBV6-1, the J gene TRBJ2-7, with D possibly TRBD1 on 7 matching bases. Sequenced: PBMCs or T cells enriched from blood (not recorded which). The sequence derives from a woman in her thirties who had recovered from COVID-19. The CDR3 reads CASSERGAATGTEQYF. CDR3 DNA: TGTGCCAGCAGTGAAAGGGGGGCTGCGACAGGGACCGAGCAGTACTTC.